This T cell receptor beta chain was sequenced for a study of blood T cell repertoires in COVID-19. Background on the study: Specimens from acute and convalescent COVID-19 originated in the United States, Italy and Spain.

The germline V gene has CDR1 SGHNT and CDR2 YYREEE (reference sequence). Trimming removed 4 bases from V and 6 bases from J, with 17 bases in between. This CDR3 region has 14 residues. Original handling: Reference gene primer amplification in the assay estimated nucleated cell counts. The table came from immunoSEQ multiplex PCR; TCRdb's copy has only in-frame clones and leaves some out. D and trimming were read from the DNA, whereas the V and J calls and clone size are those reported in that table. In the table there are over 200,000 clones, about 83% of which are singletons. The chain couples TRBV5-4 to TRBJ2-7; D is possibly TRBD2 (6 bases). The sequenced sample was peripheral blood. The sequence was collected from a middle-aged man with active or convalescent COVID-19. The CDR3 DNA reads TGTGCCAGCAGCCGTGTCGGTCTAGCGCCCGAGCAGTACTTC. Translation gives CASSRVGLAPEQYF.